One sample yielded the 5 T cell receptor beta chains listed below, sequenced in a study of response to subunit inactivated influenza vaccine. In TCRdb, the RT-PCR reads were re-called with MiXCR into one record per CDR3 protein. In the table there are hundreds of thousands of distinct CDR3 sequences, approximately 11% of which are singletons. Sequencing used PBMCs from blood, obtained roughly 46 days after vaccination. These TCRs come from a man in his fifties or sixties who received an inactivated influenza vaccine.

This clonotype was seen ten or more times. The chain uses TRBV12-3 or TRBV12-4 and TRBJ2-7, with 13 positions matching TRBD2. Trimming at V came to 5 bases and at J to 2 bases, leaving 0 bases not matched to a gene. CDR3 length: 14 residues. CDR3 nucleotide sequence: TGTGCCAGCAGTACTAGCGGGAGGGCCTACGAGCAGTACTTC. Translated: CASSTSGRAYEQYF.

The chain carries TRBV29-1 and TRBJ2-6; 9 positions match TRBD1. The CDR3 has 15 amino acids. The germline CDR1 and CDR2 sequences are SQVTM and ANQGSEA. V lost 6 bases to trimming and J lost 1 base; unmatched junction nucleotides: 4. The DNA of the CDR3 is TGCAGCGTGGCCGGGACAGGGTCTGGGGCCAACGTCCTGACTTTC. It encodes CSVAGTGSGANVLTF. Using reference TRBV29-1 and TRBJ2-6 for the parts outside the CDR3, the full variable domain is SAVISQKPSRDICQRGTSLTIQCQVDSQVTMMFWYRQQPGQSLTLIATANQGSEATYESGFVIDKFPISRPNLTFSTLTVSNMSPEDSSIYLCSVAGTGSGANVLTFGAGSRLTVL.

This clonotype was picked up a small number of times. The chain uses TRBV4-2 and TRBJ2-3; the D gene is possibly TRBD1 (5 bases). This CDR3 spans 11 amino acids. Trimming shortened V by 0 bases and J by 12 bases, and 7 bases separated the two germline ends. In germline, CDR1 is LGHNA, CDR2 YNFKEQ. The CDR3 DNA reads TGTGCCAGCAGCCAAGAGGGGCCACAGTATTTT. Protein: CASSQEGPQYF.

This clonotype was counted only a few times. V is TRBV7-6 and J is TRBJ2-2, with 8 bases that match TRBD2. CDR3 length: 16 residues. The germline gives CDR1 SGHVS, CDR2 FNYEAQ. The trim removed 5 bases at V and 0 bases at J, leaving 5 bases unmatched. For the CDR3, the DNA is TGTGCCAGCAGCCTGAGTAGCGGGACGAACACCGGGGAGCTGTTTTTT. Protein product: CASSLSSGTNTGELFF.

As DNA, the CDR3 is TGTGCCAGCAGTCATAAGCGGGGGGGCTCCTACAATGAGCAGTTCTTC. It yields the protein CASSHKRGGSYNEQFF. V usage is TRBV7-2 and J usage is TRBJ2-1, with 10 bases fitting TRBD2. CDR1 and CDR2 (germline): SGHTA, FQGNSA. This CDR3 region has 16 residues. The V gene end was trimmed by 6 bases and the J gene end by 0 bases; junction bases not matched to a gene: 5. The complete variable domain, with remaining parts taken from reference TRBV7-2 and TRBJ2-1, reads GAGVSQSPSNKVTEKGKDVELRCDPISGHTALYWYRQSLGQGLEFLIYFQGNSAPDKSGLPSDRFSAERTGGSVSTLTIQRTQQEDSAVYLCASSHKRGGSYNEQFFGPGTRLTVL.